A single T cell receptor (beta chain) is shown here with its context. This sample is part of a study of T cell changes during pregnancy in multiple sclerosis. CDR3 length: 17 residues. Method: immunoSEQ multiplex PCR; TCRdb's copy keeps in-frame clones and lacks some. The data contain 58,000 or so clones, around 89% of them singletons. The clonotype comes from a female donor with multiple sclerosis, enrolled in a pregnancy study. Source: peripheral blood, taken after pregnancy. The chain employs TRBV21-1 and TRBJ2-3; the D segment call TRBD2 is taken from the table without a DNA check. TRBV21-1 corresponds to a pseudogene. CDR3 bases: TGTGCCAGCAGCAACATACAAAAGGGGACTAGCACAGATACGCAGTATTTT. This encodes CASSNIQKGTSTDTQYF.